The 30 T cell receptor beta chains reported below all come from one sample, sequenced in a study of T cells in localized non-small cell lung cancer. This table comes from immunoSEQ multiplex PCR, and its TCRdb copy is limited to in-frame clones, with some not included. Counted here are 15,000 to 20,000 clones, over 70% occurring once; the ten biggest clones make up around 30%. The specimen was peripheral blood, collected before any cancer treatment. The receptors come from a male donor older than 55 with stage I lung adenocarcinoma.

This chain links TRBV6-5 with TRBJ2-2; D may be TRBD1 (7 bases). The length of the CDR3 is 15 residues. V lost 10 bases to trimming and J lost 4 bases, with 19 bases between them. In germline, CDR1 is MNHEY, CDR2 SVGAGI. CDR3 residues: CATFPGDSITGELFF. Written as DNA, the CDR3 is TGTGCCACCTTTCCGGGGGACAGTATCACCGGGGAGCTGTTTTTT.

This sequence joins TRBV7-2 and TRBJ1-5; no reliable D call. The CDR3 covers 15 residues. The V gene's germline CDR1 is SGHTA and CDR2 FQGNSA. V was pared by 5 bases and J by 4 bases, with 15 bases between. CDR3 coding DNA: TGTGCCAGCAGCGTCCAGTCGGTTGGAAATCAGCCCCAGCATTTT. This gives the protein CASSVQSVGNQPQHF.

V is TRBV6-5 and J is TRBJ2-7; 7 bases map to TRBD1. This CDR3 contains 14 residues. With V trimmed by 5 bases and J by 2 bases, 6 bases remained unmatched. From germline, CDR1 is MNHEY and CDR2 SVGAGI. The CDR3 DNA reads TGTGCCAGCAGTCCAAGAAGGGGGCCCTACGAGCAGTACTTC. Translation: CASSPRRGPYEQYF.

The chain links TRBV5-6 to TRBJ1-2; D ambiguous. The germline gives CDR1 SGHDT, CDR2 YYEEEE. The CDR3 spans 13 residues. Trimming shortened V by 0 bases and J by 6 bases, and 9 bases separated the two germline ends. In DNA form, the CDR3 reads TGTGCCAGCAGCTTGGTGTCAGATGATGGCTACACCTTC. Translation: CASSLVSDDGYTF.

This rearrangement joins TRBV6-5 to TRBJ2-2, with D possibly being TRBD2 (5 bases). The V end lost 0 bases, the J end lost 9 bases, and 11 bases lay between the germline ends. CDR1 MNHEY and CDR2 SVGAGI come from the germline V gene. This CDR3 is built from 14 residues. The CDR3 here is CASSYSWETWELFF. Here the CDR3 DNA reads TGTGCCAGCAGTTACTCCTGGGAGACTTGGGAGCTGTTTTTT.

The chain has TRBV10-3 and TRBJ2-7; D possibly corresponds to TRBD1 (5 bases). This CDR3 is 14 amino acids long. Trimming stripped 3 bases from V and 6 bases from J, with 15 bases between. Germline CDR1 reads ENHRY; CDR2 reads SYGVKD. CDR3 protein: CAISDRTSSSEQYF. CDR3 DNA sequence: TGTGCCATCAGTGATCGGACATCCTCTTCCGAGCAGTACTTC.

The rearrangement links TRBV5-1 to TRBJ2-1, with D perhaps being TRBD1 or TRBD2 (5 bases each). The germline CDR1 and CDR2 sequences are SGHRS and YFSETQ. CDR3 size: 13 residues. Trimming removed 0 bases from V and 14 bases from J, with 15 bases in between. CDR3 sequence (DNA): TGCGCCAGCAGCTTGGATTCTAGGGTGGGGGAGTTCTTC. Translated: CASSLDSRVGEFF. Together with reference TRBV5-1 and TRBJ2-1, the CDR3 gives the full variable domain: KAGVTQTPRYLIKTRGQQVTLSCSPISGHRSVSWYQQTPGQGLQFLFEYFSETQRNKGNFPGRFSGRQFSNSRSEMNVSTLELGDSALYLCASSLDSRVGEFFGPGTRLTVL.

This clone was seen a few times. CDR3 DNA: TGTGCCAGCAGCGCCCTAGCGGGAGAGGGCTCCGGGGAGCTGTTTTTT. This codes for CASSALAGEGSGELFF. The J gene is TRBJ2-2, the V gene TRBV7-8; 10 nucleotides line up with TRBD2. The CDR3 contains 16 residues. The junction had 9 bases not matched to a gene; V was cut back by 5 bases and J by 6 bases. The germline V gene encodes CDR1 SGHVS and CDR2 FQNEAQ.

The chain links TRBV13 to TRBJ2-7, with D possibly being TRBD1 (6 bases). The V gene's germline CDR1 is PRHDT and CDR2 FYEKMQ (reference sequence). Trimming took 5 bases from V and 4 from J, leaving 9 bases between them. There are 12 residues in the CDR3. DNA for the CDR3: TGTGCCAGCAGCATGCAGGGGTACGAGCAGTACTTC. Translation gives CASSMQGYEQYF.

The chain employs TRBV7-3 and TRBJ2-3, with 10 nucleotides matching TRBD1. Looked up from germline, CDR1 is SGHTA and CDR2 is FQGTGA. V lost 5 bases to trimming and J lost 3 bases; unmatched junction nucleotides: 11. The CDR3 spans 17 residues. The CDR3 DNA reads as TGTGCCAGCAGCCCGAACCGGGACAGGGGAGGGACAGATACGCAGTATTTT. Its translation is CASSPNRDRGGTDTQYF.

The chain has TRBV12-5 and TRBJ1-2; the D gene is possibly TRBD1 (6 bases). CDR3 length equals 14 residues. Germline assignment: CDR1 LGHNT and CDR2 FRNRAP. Trimming took off 4 bases at V and 1 base at J, with 10 bases between the two ends. The CDR3: CASGYRADNYGYTF. The CDR3, as DNA: TGTGCTAGTGGTTACAGGGCAGATAACTATGGCTACACCTTC.

This chain joins TRBV6-4 and TRBJ2-3, with 9 bases matching TRBD2. CDR1 and CDR2 (germline): MRHNA, SNTAGT. This CDR3 comprises 15 residues. The junction had 4 bases not matched to a gene; V was cut back by 0 bases and J by 6 bases. The CDR3 spells CASSDSSGGRDTQYF. For the CDR3, the DNA is TGTGCCAGCAGTGACTCAAGCGGGGGGCGGGATACGCAGTATTTT.

V and J are TRBV28 and TRBJ2-5; 7 nucleotides agree with TRBD1. Germline values: CDR1 MDHEN, CDR2 SYDVKM. V shed 8 bases, J shed 2 bases, and the junction held 5 bases outside the gene matches. The CDR3 runs to 13 residues. The CDR3 DNA follows: TGTGCCAGCGGCTTGACAGGGCAAGAGACCCAGTACTTC. Protein: CASGLTGQETQYF.

This sequence joins TRBV9 and TRBJ2-7, with TRBD2 as a possible D gene (7 bases). The V gene lost 4 bases and the J gene lost 3 bases, with 14 bases spanning the gap. The V gene's germline CDR1 is SGDLS and CDR2 YYNGEE. The CDR3 length is 14 residues. The CDR3 nucleotides are TGTGCCAGCAGCCCCACAAGGGGGGGCTACGAGCAGTACTTC. This translates into CASSPTRGGYEQYF.

The chain links TRBV4-3 to TRBJ1-2; D is unresolved. The CDR3 loop spans 13 amino acids. Deletions cut 0 bases from V and 4 bases from J, with 6 bases between. Germline lookup yields CDR1 LGHNA and CDR2 YSLEER. The CDR3 loop is CASSQEYSYGYTF. The CDR3, as DNA: TGCGCCAGCAGCCAAGAATACAGCTATGGCTACACCTTC.

The genes are TRBV2 and TRBJ1-2, with D possibly TRBD1 on 6 matching bases. This CDR3 region has 19 residues. Per the germline V gene, CDR1 is SNHLY and CDR2 is FYNNEI. V was trimmed by 0 bases and J by 4 bases, leaving 24 bases between them. The CDR3 DNA reads TGTGCCAGCAGTGAAGCGCTTAGGGGGGGGATTGAGTCAAGCTATGGCTACACCTTC. This encodes CASSEALRGGIESSYGYTF.

The chain employs TRBV6-6 and TRBJ2-1, with D unclear. The CDR3 spans 13 residues. Trimming took off 6 bases at V and 8 bases at J, with 14 bases between the two ends. The V gene's germline CDR1 is MNHNY and CDR2 SVGAGI (reference sequence). CDR3 sequence (DNA): TGTGCCAGCAGCCCCCGGAACAATGATGAGCAGTTCTTC. This codes for CASSPRNNDEQFF.

In this sample, this clone turned up once. J is TRBJ1-1 and V is TRBV19; 10 nucleotides match TRBD1. From germline, CDR1 is LNHDA and CDR2 SQIVND (reference sequence). After removal of 0 bases from V and 9 bases from J, the junction contained 1 base not matched to a gene. The CDR3 contains 13 residues. CDR3 in amino acids: CASSIETGGKAFF. As DNA, the CDR3 is TGTGCCAGTAGTATAGAGACAGGGGGCAAAGCTTTCTTT.

This chain connects TRBV27 to TRBJ2-1; the match to TRBD2 covers 9 bases. The V gene's germline CDR1 is MNHEY and CDR2 SMNVEV (reference sequence). CDR3 size: 13 residues. Trimming removed 5 bases from V and 13 bases from J; junction bases left unmatched: 9. CDR3 bases: TGTGCCAGCAGTGGGCGGGGGGGACGCACACAGTTCTTC. It translates to CASSGRGGRTQFF.

In its sample, this clone was seen a few times. The chain has TRBV2 and TRBJ2-2; TRBD1 matches at 8 bases. The CDR3 has 17 residues. V lost 5 bases and J lost 0; bases outside the gene matches: 8. Germline lookup yields CDR1 SNHLY and CDR2 FYNNEI. As DNA, the CDR3 is TGTGCCAGCAGTAGAAGGGGACAGGCGTCGAACACCGGGGAGCTGTTTTTT. It encodes CASSRRGQASNTGELFF.

This chain links TRBV7-6 with TRBJ2-5; possible D gene TRBD1, 6 bases. Between the trimmed V and J ends, which lost 6 bases and 3 bases, there was a span of 11 bases. From germline, CDR1 is SGHVS and CDR2 FNYEAQ. The CDR3 runs 13 residues. DNA for the CDR3: TGTGCCAGCAGTCTCGACAGGAAAGAGACCCAGTACTTC. Translation gives CASSLDRKETQYF.

A few counts support this clone. The CDR3 sequence is CASSRSGASPTDTQYF. CDR3 nucleotides: TGTGCCAGCAGCCGTAGCGGGGCAAGCCCGACAGATACGCAGTATTTT. The V gene is TRBV7-3, the J gene TRBJ2-3, with 8 nucleotides matching TRBD2. This CDR3 contains 16 residues. Unmatched junction bases numbered 10, after V lost 5 bases and J lost 3 bases. The germline V gene has CDR1 SGHTA and CDR2 FQGTGA.

The J gene is TRBJ2-7, the V gene TRBV28; D ambiguous. This CDR3 region has 14 residues. Germline CDR1 is MDHEN and CDR2 is SYDVKM. V lost 3 bases to trimming and J lost 2 bases, with 11 bases between them. The DNA for the CDR3 is TGTGCCAGCAGTTTTTTCAGTGATACCTACGAGCAGTACTTC. Its translation is CASSFFSDTYEQYF. Full variable domain (missing parts from reference TRBV28 and TRBJ2-7): DVKVTQSSRYLVKRTGEKVFLECVQDMDHENMFWYRQDPGLGLRLIYFSYDVKMKEKGDIPEGYSVSREKKERFSLILESASTNQTSMYLCASSFFSDTYEQYFGPGTRLTVT.

The rearrangement joins TRBV28 to TRBJ1-2; D is undetermined. The CDR3 is 16 amino acids. V dropped 7 bases and J dropped 4 bases, with 22 bases sitting between them. Germline V gene data show CDR1 as MDHEN and CDR2 as SYDVKM. The CDR3: CASTFISGPYGYGYTF. The CDR3, as DNA: TGTGCCAGCACCTTTATTTCGGGCCCCTACGGCTATGGCTACACCTTC.

The rearrangement uses TRBV2 and TRBJ2-3; a weak D match, TRBD2 (6 bases). Germline V CDR1 and CDR2: SNHLY, FYNNEI. This CDR3 comprises 14 residues. Trimming pared 8 bases from V and 5 bases from J, leaving 17 bases between. The CDR3 nucleotides read TGTGCCAGCCCTAGCGACCCGGCGGGAGATACGCAGTATTTT. Translated: CASPSDPAGDTQYF. Based on the CDR3 plus reference TRBV2 and TRBJ2-3, the full variable domain is EPEVTQTPSHQVTQMGQEVILRCVPISNHLYFYWYRQILGQKVEFLVSFYNNEISEKSEIFDDQFSVERPDGSNFTLKIRSTKLEDSAMYFCASPSDPAGDTQYFGPGTRLTVL.

V gene TRBV21-1 combines with J gene TRBJ1-6; the DNA was not used to check the table's D call, TRBD1. TRBV21-1 is recorded as a pseudogene. The CDR3 is made up of 16 amino acids. DNA for the CDR3: TGTGCCAGCAGCAAAAGGGGAGACAGGGGGGTTTCACCCCTCCACTTT. It codes for CASSKRGDRGVSPLHF.

The chain recombines TRBV5-6 with TRBJ2-3, with D perhaps given as TRBD1 or TRBD2 (5 bases each). Germline V CDR1 and CDR2: SGHDT, YYEEEE. Trimming shortened V by 4 bases and J by 1 base, and 10 bases separated the two germline ends. The length of the CDR3 is 14 residues. The CDR3 sequence: CASSRDQRTDTQYF. The CDR3, as DNA: TGTGCCAGCAGCAGGGACCAACGCACAGATACGCAGTATTTT. Variable domain in full (rest from reference TRBV5-6 and TRBJ2-3): DAGVTQSPTHLIKTRGQQVTLRCSPKSGHDTVSWYQQALGQGPQFIFQYYEEEERQRGNFPDRFSGHQFPNYSSELNVNALLLGDSALYLCASSRDQRTDTQYFGPGTRLTVL.

The chain has TRBV21-1 and TRBJ2-7; the D call in the table, TRBD2, was not verified against the DNA. TRBV21-1 is an annotated pseudogene. The CDR3 extends over 16 amino acids. The CDR3 sequence is CASSRRSLAGVYEQYF. In nucleotides, the CDR3 is TGTGCCAGCAGCCGAAGGAGCCTAGCGGGAGTCTACGAGCAGTACTTC.

There are a few counts of this clone. The chain joins TRBV4-3 to TRBJ1-2, with 7 bases matching TRBD1. This CDR3 has 15 amino acids. Per the germline V gene, CDR1 is LGHNA and CDR2 is YSLEER. V shed 1 base, J shed 7 bases, and the junction held 9 bases outside the gene matches. The CDR3 sequence: CASSQAGGGGGGYTF. CDR3 sequence (DNA): TGCGCCAGCAGCCAAGCGGGAGGGGGCGGTGGTGGCTACACCTTC.

The V call is TRBV5-5, the J call TRBJ2-3; D gene unclear. The CDR3 totals 14 residues. V was cut by 1 base and J by 4 bases, with 10 bases left in between. Germline values: CDR1 SGHKS, CDR2 YYEKEE (reference sequence). The CDR3 coding sequence is TGTGCCAGCAGCTTGATTACCCCGGCAGATACGCAGTATTTT. Its protein product is CASSLITPADTQYF.